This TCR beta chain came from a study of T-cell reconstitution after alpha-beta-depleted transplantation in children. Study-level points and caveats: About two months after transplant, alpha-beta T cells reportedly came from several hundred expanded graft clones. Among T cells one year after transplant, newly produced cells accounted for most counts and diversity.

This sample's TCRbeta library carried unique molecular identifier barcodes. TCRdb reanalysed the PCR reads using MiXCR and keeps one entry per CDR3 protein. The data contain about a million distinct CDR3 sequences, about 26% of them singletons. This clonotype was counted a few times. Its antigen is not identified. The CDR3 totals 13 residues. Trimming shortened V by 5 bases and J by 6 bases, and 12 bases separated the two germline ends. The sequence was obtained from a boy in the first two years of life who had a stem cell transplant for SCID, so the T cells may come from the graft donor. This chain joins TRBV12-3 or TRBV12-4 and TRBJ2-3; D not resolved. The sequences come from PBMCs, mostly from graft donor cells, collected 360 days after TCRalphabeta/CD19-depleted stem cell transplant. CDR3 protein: CASSRDRWDTQYF. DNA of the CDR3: TGTGCCAGCAGTCGAGACCGGTGGGATACGCAGTATTTT.